This T cell receptor beta chain was captured in a study of lymphopenia after photon versus proton radiotherapy. The V segment lost 2 bases and the J segment 4 bases; nucleotides outside the gene matches: 3. The germline V gene encodes CDR1 LNHDA and CDR2 SQIVND (reference sequence). The CDR3 totals 15 residues. Profiling relied on immunoSEQ multiplex PCR, and the TCRdb table lists in-frame clones only, not all of them. The sample gives 20,000 to 25,000 clones, over 90% of which show up once; roughly a tenth is in the top ten. This TCR came from a woman in her 70s with pancreatic cancer. Some clones in this sample may be carry-over from other donors' samples. The chain has TRBV19 and TRBJ2-3; 10 bases map to TRBD2. The input for sequencing was peripheral blood, taken from a patient treated with proton-based radiotherapy. In nucleotides, the CDR3 is TGTGCCAGTAGTATACTAGCGGGAGTGTCAGATACGCAGTATTTT. It encodes CASSILAGVSDTQYF.